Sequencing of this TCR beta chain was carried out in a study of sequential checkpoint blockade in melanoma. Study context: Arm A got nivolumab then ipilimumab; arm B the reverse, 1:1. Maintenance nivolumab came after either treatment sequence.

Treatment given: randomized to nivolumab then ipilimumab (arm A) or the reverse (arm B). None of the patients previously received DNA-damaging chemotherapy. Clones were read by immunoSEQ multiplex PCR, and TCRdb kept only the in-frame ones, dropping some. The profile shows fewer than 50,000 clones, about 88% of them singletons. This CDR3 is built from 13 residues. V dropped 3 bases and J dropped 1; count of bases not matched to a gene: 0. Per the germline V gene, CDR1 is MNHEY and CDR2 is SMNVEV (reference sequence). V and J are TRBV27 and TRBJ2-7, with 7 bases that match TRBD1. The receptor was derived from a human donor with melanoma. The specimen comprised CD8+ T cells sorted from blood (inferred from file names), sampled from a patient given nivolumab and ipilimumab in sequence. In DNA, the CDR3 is TGTGCCAGCAGTTTGGGACAGTCCTACGAGCAGTACTTC. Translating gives CASSLGQSYEQYF.